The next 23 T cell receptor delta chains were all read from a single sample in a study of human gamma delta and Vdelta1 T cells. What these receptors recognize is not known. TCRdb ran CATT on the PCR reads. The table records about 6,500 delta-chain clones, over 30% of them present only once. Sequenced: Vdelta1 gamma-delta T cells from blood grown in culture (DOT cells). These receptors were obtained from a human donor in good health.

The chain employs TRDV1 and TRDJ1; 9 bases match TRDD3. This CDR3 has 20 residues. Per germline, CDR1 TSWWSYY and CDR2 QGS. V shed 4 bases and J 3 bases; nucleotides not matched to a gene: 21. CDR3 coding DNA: TGTGCTCTTGGGGTCTACAACCTCCCGCCGGGGGGATACAACTCCGATAAACTCATCTTT. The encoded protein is CALGVYNLPPGGYNSDKLIF.

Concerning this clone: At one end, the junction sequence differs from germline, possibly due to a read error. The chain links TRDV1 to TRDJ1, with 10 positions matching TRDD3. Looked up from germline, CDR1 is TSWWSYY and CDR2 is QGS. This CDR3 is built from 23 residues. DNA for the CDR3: TGTGCTCTTGGGGAACCCCTCCTCACCTTACTGGGGGATCTTCTAAAGTACACCGATAAACACATCTTT. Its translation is CALGEPLLTLLGDLLKYTDKHIF.

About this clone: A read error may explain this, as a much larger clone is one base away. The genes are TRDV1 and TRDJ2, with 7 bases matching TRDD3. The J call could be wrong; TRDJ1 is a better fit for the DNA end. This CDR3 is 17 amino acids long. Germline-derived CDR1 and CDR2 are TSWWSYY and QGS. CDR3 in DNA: TGTGCTCTTGGGGAGCTGGGGGCTCACTCTTTGACAGCACAACTCATCTTT. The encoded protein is CALGELGAHSLTAQLIF.

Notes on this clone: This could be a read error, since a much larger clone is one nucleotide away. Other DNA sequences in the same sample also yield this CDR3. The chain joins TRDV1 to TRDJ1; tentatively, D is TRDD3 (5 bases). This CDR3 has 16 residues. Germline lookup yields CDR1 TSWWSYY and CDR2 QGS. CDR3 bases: TGTGCCCTTTTTCGATTGGGGTGGACCTACACCGATAAACTCATCTTT. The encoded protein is CALFRLGWTYTDKLIF.

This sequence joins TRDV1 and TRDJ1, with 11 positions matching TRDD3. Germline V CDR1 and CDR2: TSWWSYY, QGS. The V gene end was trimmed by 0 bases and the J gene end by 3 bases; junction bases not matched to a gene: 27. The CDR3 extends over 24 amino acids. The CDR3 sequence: CALGELNGLPKVVLGDSEADKLIF. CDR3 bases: TGTGCTCTTGGGGAACTTAACGGCCTTCCTAAAGTCGTACTGGGGGATAGTGAAGCCGATAAACTCATCTTT.

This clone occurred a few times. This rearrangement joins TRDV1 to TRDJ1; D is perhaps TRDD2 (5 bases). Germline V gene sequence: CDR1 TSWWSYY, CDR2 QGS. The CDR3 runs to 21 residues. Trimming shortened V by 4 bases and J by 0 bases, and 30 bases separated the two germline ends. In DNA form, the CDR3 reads TGTGCTCTTGGGGGATTACCCTACTACCGTTTCACAATAATTTACACCGATAAACTCATCTTT. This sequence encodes CALGGLPYYRFTIIYTDKLIF.

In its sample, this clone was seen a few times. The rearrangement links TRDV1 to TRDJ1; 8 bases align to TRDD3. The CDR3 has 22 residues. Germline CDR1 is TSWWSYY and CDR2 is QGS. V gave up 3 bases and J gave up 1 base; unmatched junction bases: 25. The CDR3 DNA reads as TGTGCTCTTGGGGATTATAAAGCGCATCCCTCCCAGTACTGGGGGTTCACCGATAAACTCATCTTT. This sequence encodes CALGDYKAHPSQYWGFTDKLIF.

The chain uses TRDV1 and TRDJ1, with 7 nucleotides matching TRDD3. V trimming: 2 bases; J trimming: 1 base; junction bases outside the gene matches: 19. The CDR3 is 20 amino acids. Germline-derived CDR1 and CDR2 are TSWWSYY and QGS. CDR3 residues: CALGENPLRGYLLSTDKLIF. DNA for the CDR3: TGTGCTCTTGGGGAAAACCCGCTAAGGGGATATCTGTTGTCCACCGATAAACTCATCTTT.

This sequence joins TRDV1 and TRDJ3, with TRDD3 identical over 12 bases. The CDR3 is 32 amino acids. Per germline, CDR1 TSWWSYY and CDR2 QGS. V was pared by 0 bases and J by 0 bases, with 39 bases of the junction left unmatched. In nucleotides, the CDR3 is TGTGCTCTTGGGGAACTAACTCCCCTGGCCTACGGGAACTGGGGGATACCAATTGGACGAGGGATTAGCTCCTGGGACACCCGACAGATGTTTTTC. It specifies CALGELTPLAYGNWGIPIGRGISSWDTRQMFF.

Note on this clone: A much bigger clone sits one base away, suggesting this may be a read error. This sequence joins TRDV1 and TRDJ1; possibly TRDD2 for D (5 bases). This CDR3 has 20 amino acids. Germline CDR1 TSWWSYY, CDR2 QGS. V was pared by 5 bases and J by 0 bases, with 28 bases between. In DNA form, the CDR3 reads TGTGCTCTTGGGAAGCCTTCTCACCCGCCCCTAGCAGGGTACACCGATAAACTCATCTTT. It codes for CALGKPSHPPLAGYTDKLIF.

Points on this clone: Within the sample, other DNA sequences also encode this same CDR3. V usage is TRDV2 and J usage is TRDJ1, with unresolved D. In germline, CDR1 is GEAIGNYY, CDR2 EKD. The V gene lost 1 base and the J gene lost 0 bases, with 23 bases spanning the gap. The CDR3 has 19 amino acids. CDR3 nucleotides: TGTGCCTGTGACACTCCGAACTCCTGTACTGAATTTTACACCGATAAACTCATCTTT. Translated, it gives CACDTPNSCTEFYTDKLIF.

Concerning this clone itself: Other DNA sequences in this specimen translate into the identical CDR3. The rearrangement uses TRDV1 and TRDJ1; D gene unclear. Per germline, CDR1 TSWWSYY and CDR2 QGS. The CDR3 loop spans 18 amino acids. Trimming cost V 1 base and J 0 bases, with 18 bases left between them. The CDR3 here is CALGERISPPGHTDKLIF. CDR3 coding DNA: TGTGCTCTTGGGGAACGAATCTCCCCACCGGGACACACCGATAAACTCATCTTT.

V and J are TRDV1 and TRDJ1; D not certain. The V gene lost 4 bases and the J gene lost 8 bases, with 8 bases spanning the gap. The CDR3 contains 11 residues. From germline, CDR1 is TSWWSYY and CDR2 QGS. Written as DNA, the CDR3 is TGTGCTCTTGGGGTGAGCCTGAAACTCATCTTT. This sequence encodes CALGVSLKLIF.

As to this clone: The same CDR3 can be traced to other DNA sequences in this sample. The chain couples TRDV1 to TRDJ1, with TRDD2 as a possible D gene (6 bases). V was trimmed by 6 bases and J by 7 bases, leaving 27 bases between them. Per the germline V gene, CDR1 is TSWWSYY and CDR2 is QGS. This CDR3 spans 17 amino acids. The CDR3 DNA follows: TGTGCTCTTGGAGTGGCCTTCCCCTGGGAAGGATTGGGTAAACTCATCTTT. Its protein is CALGVAFPWEGLGKLIF.

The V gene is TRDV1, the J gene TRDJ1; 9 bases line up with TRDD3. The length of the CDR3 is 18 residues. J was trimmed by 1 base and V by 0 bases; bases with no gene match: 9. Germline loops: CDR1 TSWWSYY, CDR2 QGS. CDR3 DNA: TGTGCTCTTGGGGAACTAGGGAGACTGGGGGACCCCACCGATAAACTCATCTTT. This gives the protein CALGELGRLGDPTDKLIF.

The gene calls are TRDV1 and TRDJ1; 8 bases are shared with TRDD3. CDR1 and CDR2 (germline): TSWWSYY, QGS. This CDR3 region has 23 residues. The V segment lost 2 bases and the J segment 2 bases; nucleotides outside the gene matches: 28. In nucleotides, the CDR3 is TGTGCTCTTGGGGAAGAGTTGTCCCACCGGGGCGGTGGGTGGGGGATGGATACCGATAAACTCATCTTT. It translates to CALGEELSHRGGGWGMDTDKLIF.

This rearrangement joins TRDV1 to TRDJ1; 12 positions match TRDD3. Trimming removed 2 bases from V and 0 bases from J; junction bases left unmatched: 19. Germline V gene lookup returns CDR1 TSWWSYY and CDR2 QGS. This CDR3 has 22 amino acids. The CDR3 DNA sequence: TGTGCTCTTGGGGAATTTCCTCCCATTACTGGGGGATACAAGAAAAACACCGATAAACTCATCTTT. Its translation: CALGEFPPITGGYKKNTDKLIF.

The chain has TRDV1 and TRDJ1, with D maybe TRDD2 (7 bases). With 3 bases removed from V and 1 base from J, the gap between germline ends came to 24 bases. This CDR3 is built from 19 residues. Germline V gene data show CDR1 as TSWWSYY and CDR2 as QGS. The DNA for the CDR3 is TGTGCTCTTGGGGACTTTTCCTACGTAAATGGGGGCCTCACCGATAAACTCATCTTT. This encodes CALGDFSYVNGGLTDKLIF.

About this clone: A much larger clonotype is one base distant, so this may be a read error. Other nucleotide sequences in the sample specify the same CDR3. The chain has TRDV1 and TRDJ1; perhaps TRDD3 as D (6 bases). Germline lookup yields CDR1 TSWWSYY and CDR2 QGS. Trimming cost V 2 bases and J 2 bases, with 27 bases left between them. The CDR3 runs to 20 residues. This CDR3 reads CALGERGILGSSCITDKLIF. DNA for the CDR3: TGTGCTCTTGGGGAAAGGGGAATCCTGGGGTCTTCTTGCATAACCGATAAACTCATCTTT.

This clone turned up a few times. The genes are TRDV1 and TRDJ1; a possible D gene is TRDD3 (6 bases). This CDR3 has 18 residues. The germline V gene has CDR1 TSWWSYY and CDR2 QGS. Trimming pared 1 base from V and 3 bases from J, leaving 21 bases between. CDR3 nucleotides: TGTGCTCTTGGGGAACGTTCCCTTCGAGCTGGGGCGCCCGATAAACTCATCTTT. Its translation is CALGERSLRAGAPDKLIF.

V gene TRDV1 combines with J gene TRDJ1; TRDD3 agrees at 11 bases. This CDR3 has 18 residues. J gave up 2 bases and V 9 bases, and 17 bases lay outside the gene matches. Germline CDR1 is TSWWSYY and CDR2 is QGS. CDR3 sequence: CALVNRWGIRLRTDKLIF. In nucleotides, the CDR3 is TGTGCTCTGGTGAATCGATGGGGGATACGTTTAAGGACCGATAAACTCATCTTT.

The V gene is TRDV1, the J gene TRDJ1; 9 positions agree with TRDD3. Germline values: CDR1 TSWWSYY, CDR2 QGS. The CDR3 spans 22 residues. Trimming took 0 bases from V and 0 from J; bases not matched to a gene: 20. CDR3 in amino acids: CALGELGLRGWGIGWYTDKLIF. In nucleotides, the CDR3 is TGTGCTCTTGGGGAACTAGGCCTACGAGGTTGGGGGATAGGCTGGTACACCGATAAACTCATCTTT.

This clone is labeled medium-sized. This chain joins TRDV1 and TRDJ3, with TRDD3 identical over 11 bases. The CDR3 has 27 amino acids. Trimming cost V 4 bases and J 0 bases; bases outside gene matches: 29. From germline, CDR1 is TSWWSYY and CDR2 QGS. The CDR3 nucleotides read TGTGCTCTTGGGGTGCCTGGCATCCAAAGACGAGTGGGGGATACGGGGGAAGGCTCCTGGGACACCCGACAGATGTTTTTC. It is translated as CALGVPGIQRRVGDTGEGSWDTRQMFF.